The rows below give T cell receptor beta chains drawn from one sample of a study of metastatic and nonmetastatic thyroid tumors. TCRdb re-called the PCR reads through MiXCR. In the table there are 35,000 to 55,000 clones, 24% of which are singletons. The sample consisted of blood. These receptors were collected from a male donor with papillary thyroid cancer or a benign thyroid nodule (not recorded which). Some clones in this sample may be carry-over from other donors' samples. Each CDR3 is given with its conserved first and last residue. A D gene is named only where the DNA matches it firmly. Only some rows state a clone size, as once, few, many or a class for expanded clones.

clone_size: .; d_call: .; v_call: TRBV19; j_call: TRBJ2-7; cdr3_nt: TGTGCCAGTAGTATGCTGGACGAGAGGGTCGAGCAGTACTTC; cdr3_aa: CASSMLDERVEQYF
clone_size: .; d_call: TRBD2; v_call: TRBV11-2; j_call: TRBJ2-3; cdr3_nt: TGTGCCAGCAGCTTAGGGGGACTAGCGGGAGCAGATACGCAGTATTTT; cdr3_aa: CASSLGGLAGADTQYF
clone_size: .; d_call: .; v_call: TRBV19; j_call: TRBJ1-5; cdr3_nt: TGTGCCAGTAGTATGGGCAGCGTCATTAGCAATCAGCCCCAGCATTTT; cdr3_aa: CASSMGSVISNQPQHF
clone_size: .; d_call: TRBD2; v_call: TRBV11-2; j_call: TRBJ2-3; cdr3_nt: TGTGCCAGCAGACCCGGGACTAGGCCCTCAGATACGCAGTATTTT; cdr3_aa: CASRPGTRPSDTQYF
clone_size: many; d_call: TRBD2; v_call: TRBV10-2; j_call: TRBJ2-4; cdr3_nt: TGCGCCAGCAGTTTCTTCGGGGAGCGGGAGGGCAAAAAACTAGCCAAAAACATTCAGTACTTC; cdr3_aa: CASSFFGEREGKKLAKNIQYF
clone_size: many; d_call: TRBD1; v_call: TRBV7-6; j_call: TRBJ1-1; cdr3_nt: TGTGCCAGCAGCCCGTCGGGACAGGGAGGGGGCACTGAAGCTTTCTTT; cdr3_aa: CASSPSGQGGGTEAFF
clone_size: .; d_call: TRBD2; v_call: TRBV20-1; j_call: TRBJ2-5; cdr3_nt: TGCAGTGCTAGAGGGACTAGCGGGGGGGCCGTTGAGACCCAGTACTTC; cdr3_aa: CSARGTSGGAVETQYF
clone_size: many; d_call: .; v_call: TRBV7-8; j_call: TRBJ1-3; cdr3_nt: TGTGCCAGCAGCTTAATCACTGGAAACACCATATATTTT; cdr3_aa: CASSLITGNTIYF
clone_size: .; d_call: .; v_call: TRBV19; j_call: TRBJ2-2; cdr3_nt: TGTGCCAGTAGTATAGATATGGCCAGGGCCGGGGAGCTGTTTTTT; cdr3_aa: CASSIDMARAGELFF
clone_size: many; d_call: .; v_call: TRBV27; j_call: TRBJ1-5; cdr3_nt: TGTGCCAGCGGACCAATTAGCAATCAGCCCCAGCATTTT; cdr3_aa: CASGPISNQPQHF
clone_size: .; d_call: .; v_call: TRBV15; j_call: TRBJ2-5; cdr3_nt: TGTGCCACCAGCAGACAGGGAGAGACCCAGTACTTC; cdr3_aa: CATSRQGETQYF
clone_size: few; d_call: .; v_call: TRBV28; j_call: TRBJ2-2; cdr3_nt: TGTGCCAGCAGTTTAAGAGCCGACAACACCGGGGAGCTGTTTTTT; cdr3_aa: CASSLRADNTGELFF
clone_size: few; d_call: TRBD1; v_call: TRBV30; j_call: TRBJ2-3; cdr3_nt: TGTGCCTGGAGTGACAGGGGTGAGGTAGATACGCAGTATTTT; cdr3_aa: CAWSDRGEVDTQYF
clone_size: many; d_call: TRBD2; v_call: TRBV27; j_call: TRBJ2-3; cdr3_nt: TGTGCCAGCAGTGTCCTAGCGGTTAGCACAGATACGCAGTATTTT; cdr3_aa: CASSVLAVSTDTQYF
clone_size: .; d_call: .; v_call: TRBV18; j_call: TRBJ1-2; cdr3_nt: TGTGCCAGCTCACCATGGGGGACAAGTGGCTACACCTTC; cdr3_aa: CASSPWGTSGYTF
clone_size: many; d_call: .; v_call: TRBV7-6; j_call: TRBJ2-5; cdr3_nt: TGTGCCAGCAGCTTAGACCAAGACCTCCAAGAGACCCAGTACTTC; cdr3_aa: CASSLDQDLQETQYF
clone_size: few; d_call: .; v_call: TRBV10-2; j_call: TRBJ1-1; cdr3_nt: TGCGCCAGCAGAGAGGGGAACACTGAAGCTTTCTTT; cdr3_aa: CASREGNTEAFF
clone_size: few; d_call: .; v_call: TRBV3-1; j_call: TRBJ2-6; cdr3_nt: TGTGCCAGCAGCCAAGATCGCGGCAGGGCCGGGGCCAACGTCCTGACTTTC; cdr3_aa: CASSQDRGRAGANVLTF
clone_size: medium-sized; d_call: TRBD1; v_call: TRBV6-1; j_call: TRBJ2-7; cdr3_nt: TGTGCCAGCAGTGACGGGACAGTCTCCTACGAGCAGTACTTC; cdr3_aa: CASSDGTVSYEQYF
clone_size: .; d_call: .; v_call: TRBV7-3; j_call: TRBJ1-2; cdr3_nt: TGTGCCAGCAGCTCAAGGGGTGGACTGGACGGAGTCGCGGGCTACACCTTC; cdr3_aa: CASSSRGGLDGVAGYTF
clone_size: many; d_call: .; v_call: TRBV5-1; j_call: TRBJ1-1; cdr3_nt: TGCGCCAGCAGCTTGCGTGCCGATTTCTCGGACACTGAAGCTTTCTTT; cdr3_aa: CASSLRADFSDTEAFF
clone_size: many; d_call: .; v_call: TRBV4-1; j_call: TRBJ2-3; cdr3_nt: TGCGCCAGCAGGGTCGAGGGAACGCAGTATTTT; cdr3_aa: CASRVEGTQYF
clone_size: once; d_call: .; v_call: TRBV7-9; j_call: TRBJ1-6; cdr3_nt: TGTGCCAGCAGCCCGGTACAACAGAATTCACTCCTCCACTTT; cdr3_aa: CASSPVQQNSLLHF
clone_size: many; d_call: .; v_call: TRBV7-2; j_call: TRBJ2-7; cdr3_nt: TGTGCCAGCAGCAAATGGACTGCGAGCTCCTACGAGCAGTACTTC; cdr3_aa: CASSKWTASSYEQYF
clone_size: .; d_call: .; v_call: TRBV7-8; j_call: TRBJ1-2; cdr3_nt: TGTGCCAGCAGTCCCCGCCGGGACGGCCATAACTATGGCTACACCTTC; cdr3_aa: CASSPRRDGHNYGYTF
clone_size: .; d_call: TRBD1; v_call: TRBV12-3/TRBV12-4; j_call: TRBJ1-4; cdr3_nt: TGTGCCAGCAGGCAGGGGGGGAATGAAAAACTGTTTTTT; cdr3_aa: CASRQGGNEKLFF
clone_size: many; d_call: .; v_call: TRBV10-3; j_call: TRBJ1-5; cdr3_nt: TGTGCCATCAGGGGAGGGGGGAGCAATCAGCCCCAGCATTTT; cdr3_aa: CAIRGGGSNQPQHF
clone_size: many; d_call: TRBD2; v_call: TRBV3-1; j_call: TRBJ2-2; cdr3_nt: TGTGCCAGCAGCCTAGGCCGTTCGCGGGGGTCGAACACCGGGGAGCTGTTTTTT; cdr3_aa: CASSLGRSRGSNTGELFF
clone_size: .; d_call: TRBD2; v_call: TRBV18; j_call: TRBJ2-7; cdr3_nt: TGTGCCAGCTCAGGCGACCCGGGGGGGGTCGGGCACGAGCAGTACTTC; cdr3_aa: CASSGDPGGVGHEQYF
clone_size: few; d_call: .; v_call: TRBV12-3/TRBV12-4; j_call: TRBJ2-1; cdr3_nt: TGTGCCAGCAGACCCACAGGGAGGGGTGAGCAGTTCTTC; cdr3_aa: CASRPTGRGEQFF
clone_size: .; d_call: .; v_call: TRBV7-2; j_call: TRBJ2-7; cdr3_nt: TGTGCCAGCAGCTTTGGGGCCAGTGGGGAGCAGTACTTC; cdr3_aa: CASSFGASGEQYF
clone_size: many; d_call: .; v_call: TRBV15; j_call: TRBJ1-2; cdr3_nt: TGTGCCACCAGCAGAAACCAGGGTGGGAGTGGCTACACCTTC; cdr3_aa: CATSRNQGGSGYTF
clone_size: many; d_call: TRBD1; v_call: TRBV3-1; j_call: TRBJ2-7; cdr3_nt: TGTGCCAGCAGCCAAAGGGACAGGTCCTTGGGCTACGAGCGGTACTTC; cdr3_aa: CASSQRDRSLGYERYF
clone_size: many; d_call: .; v_call: TRBV10-2; j_call: TRBJ2-2; cdr3_nt: TGCGCCAGCAGTGAGAGTGATCCCACCGGGGAGCTGTTTTTT; cdr3_aa: CASSESDPTGELFF
clone_size: .; d_call: TRBD1; v_call: TRBV5-1; j_call: TRBJ2-3; cdr3_nt: TGCGCCAGCAGCACAGCCCAGGGGGTAAATACAGATACGCAGTATTTT; cdr3_aa: CASSTAQGVNTDTQYF
clone_size: many; d_call: TRBD1; v_call: TRBV28; j_call: TRBJ2-7; cdr3_nt: TGTGCCAGCAGTTCCTCCTCGGGACAGGACTCCTACGAGCAGTACTTC; cdr3_aa: CASSSSSGQDSYEQYF
clone_size: few; d_call: .; v_call: TRBV6-1; j_call: TRBJ1-6; cdr3_nt: TGTGCCAGCAGGGACAGCTATAATTCACCCCTCCACTTT; cdr3_aa: CASRDSYNSPLHF
clone_size: many; d_call: .; v_call: TRBV11-1; j_call: TRBJ2-3; cdr3_nt: TGTGCCAGCACCCCTCCACTAGCCGGGCAAAATACGCAGTATTTT; cdr3_aa: CASTPPLAGQNTQYF
clone_size: many; d_call: .; v_call: TRBV6-1; j_call: TRBJ2-2; cdr3_nt: TGTGCCAGCACCTCCGCGGGCGGGGAGCTGTTTTTT; cdr3_aa: CASTSAGGELFF
clone_size: .; d_call: .; v_call: TRBV27; j_call: TRBJ2-7; cdr3_nt: TGTGCCAGCAGTTCCGGGTCGGGACCGACGCCTTACGAGCAGTACTTC; cdr3_aa: CASSSGSGPTPYEQYF
clone_size: many; d_call: .; v_call: TRBV5-1; j_call: TRBJ1-1; cdr3_nt: TGCGCCAGCAGCTTGCTGGGCCAGGGAGTAAGTGAAGCTTTCTTT; cdr3_aa: CASSLLGQGVSEAFF
clone_size: .; d_call: TRBD1; v_call: TRBV18; j_call: TRBJ1-4; cdr3_nt: TGTGCCAGCTCAAACGACCCAGGGGGTGGTGGTGAAAAACTGTTTTTT; cdr3_aa: CASSNDPGGGGEKLFF
clone_size: many; d_call: TRBD1; v_call: TRBV4-1; j_call: TRBJ1-1; cdr3_nt: TGCGCCAGCAGCCCAGGGGGCCGAGGGGATATGAACACTGAAGCTTTCTTT; cdr3_aa: CASSPGGRGDMNTEAFF
clone_size: few; d_call: TRBD1; v_call: TRBV27; j_call: TRBJ1-2; cdr3_nt: TGTGCCAGCAGTCTCCACAGGGGCAACTATGGCTACACCTTC; cdr3_aa: CASSLHRGNYGYTF
clone_size: many; d_call: .; v_call: TRBV12-3/TRBV12-4; j_call: TRBJ2-7; cdr3_nt: TGTGCCAGCAGTTTAAGTAGCGGCTCCTACGAGCAGTACTTC; cdr3_aa: CASSLSSGSYEQYF
clone_size: .; d_call: .; v_call: TRBV9; j_call: TRBJ2-1; cdr3_nt: TGTGCCAGCAGCGTAGGAGAAGTCAATGAGCAGTTCTTC; cdr3_aa: CASSVGEVNEQFF
clone_size: once; d_call: .; v_call: TRBV20-1; j_call: TRBJ1-2; cdr3_nt: TGCAGTGCTAGAGATGGCAGCGGGGGCTATGGCTACACCTTC; cdr3_aa: CSARDGSGGYGYTF
clone_size: .; d_call: .; v_call: TRBV5-1; j_call: TRBJ2-7; cdr3_nt: TGCGCCAGCAGCTTGGAGCTAGCGTCTAGCTACGAGCAGTACTTC; cdr3_aa: CASSLELASSYEQYF
clone_size: few; d_call: .; v_call: TRBV28; j_call: TRBJ2-5; cdr3_nt: TGTGCCAGCCACGCCGCTGACCGGATGGGGGAGACCCAGTACTTC; cdr3_aa: CASHAADRMGETQYF
clone_size: many; d_call: .; v_call: TRBV5-1; j_call: TRBJ2-7; cdr3_nt: TGCGCCAGCAGCTTAACGCCGGCAGAGAGCTCCTACGAGCAGTACTTC; cdr3_aa: CASSLTPAESSYEQYF
clone_size: .; d_call: TRBD1; v_call: TRBV11-2; j_call: TRBJ1-2; cdr3_nt: TGTGCCAGCAGTTTGGACAGGCGCGGGGGCTACACCTTC; cdr3_aa: CASSLDRRGGYTF
clone_size: many; d_call: .; v_call: TRBV19; j_call: TRBJ1-1; cdr3_nt: TGTGCCAGTAGCCCCAACAGGGACACAGGAGCTTTCTTT; cdr3_aa: CASSPNRDTGAFF
clone_size: many; d_call: TRBD2; v_call: TRBV3-1; j_call: TRBJ2-5; cdr3_nt: TGTGCCAGCAGCGCACTGACTAGCGAGCCTGAGACCCAGTACTTC; cdr3_aa: CASSALTSEPETQYF
clone_size: many; d_call: .; v_call: TRBV4-1; j_call: TRBJ2-7; cdr3_nt: TGCGCCAGCAGCCAAGACAGGCACGACGAGCAGTACTTC; cdr3_aa: CASSQDRHDEQYF
clone_size: few; d_call: .; v_call: TRBV10-2; j_call: TRBJ1-6; cdr3_nt: TGCGCCAGCAGTCGGGGAGGGGGGGCGAAGGATTCACCCCTCCACTTT; cdr3_aa: CASSRGGGAKDSPLHF
clone_size: few; d_call: .; v_call: TRBV6-1; j_call: TRBJ1-3; cdr3_nt: TGTGCCAGCAGTGAAGATTTTTGGCAAAACTCTGGAAACACCATATATTTT; cdr3_aa: CASSEDFWQNSGNTIYF
clone_size: .; d_call: .; v_call: TRBV6-4; j_call: TRBJ1-5; cdr3_nt: TGTGCCAGCAGTGAGCAGGGCGGTCAGCCCCAGCATTTT; cdr3_aa: CASSEQGGQPQHF
clone_size: many; d_call: TRBD2; v_call: TRBV19; j_call: TRBJ2-1; cdr3_nt: TGTGCCAGTAGTGAGGCTAGCGGGAGGGATGAGCAGTTCTTC; cdr3_aa: CASSEASGRDEQFF
clone_size: .; d_call: .; v_call: TRBV6-5; j_call: TRBJ2-5; cdr3_nt: TGTGCCAGCAGTTACTCGCTCAGGGACGTAGAGACCCAGTACTTC; cdr3_aa: CASSYSLRDVETQYF
clone_size: .; d_call: .; v_call: TRBV20-1; j_call: TRBJ1-5; cdr3_nt: TGCAGTGTTAGTGGGAGTGACAATCAGCCCCAGCATTTT; cdr3_aa: CSVSGSDNQPQHF